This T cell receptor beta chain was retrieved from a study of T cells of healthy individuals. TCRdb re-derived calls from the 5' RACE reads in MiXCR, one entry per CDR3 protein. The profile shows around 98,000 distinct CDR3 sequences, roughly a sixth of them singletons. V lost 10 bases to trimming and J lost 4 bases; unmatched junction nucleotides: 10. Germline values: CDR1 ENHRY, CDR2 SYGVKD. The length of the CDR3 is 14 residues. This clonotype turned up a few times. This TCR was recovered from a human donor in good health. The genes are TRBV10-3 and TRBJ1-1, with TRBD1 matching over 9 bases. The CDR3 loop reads CATTTGQGTTEAFF. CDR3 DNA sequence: TGTGCCACCACTACGGGACAGGGAACCACTGAAGCTTTCTTT.